This T cell receptor beta chain stems from a study of post-analysis software for immune sequencing data. Findings and caveats of the study: Normalized Chao1 diversity was significantly lower in multiple sclerosis patients than in controls. Controls had lower frequencies than patients of about 5 TRBV segments, which included TRBV5-6, TRBV5-1 and TRBV20-1.

Remarks on this clonotype: Its target is not known.

From germline, CDR1 is DFQATT and CDR2 SNEGSKA (reference sequence). Trimming cost V 1 base and J 7 bases; bases outside gene matches: 9. The CDR3 has 16 residues. TCR beta cDNA libraries had unique molecular identifiers. T cells numbering roughly 0.85 to 11 million gave rise to around 460,000 cDNA molecules. TCRdb re-analysed the PCR reads in MiXCR, keeping a single row per CDR3 protein. This table has a few hundred thousand distinct CDR3 sequences, roughly 38% appearing once. This rearrangement joins TRBV20-1 to TRBJ1-5; 11 bases are a match to TRBD1. This receptor was taken from a girl aged 5 to 17 with multiple sclerosis. Sample: blood. CDR3 region: CSARVMGQGVRQPQHF. As DNA, the CDR3 is TGCAGTGCTAGAGTAATGGGACAGGGGGTGAGACAGCCCCAGCATTTT.